This T cell receptor beta chain was recorded in a study of graft-versus-host responses after intestinal transplantation. About this clone itself: Its target is not known.

Profiled with immunoSEQ multiplex PCR; TCRdb holds only in-frame clones, not every one. The sample lists about 90,000 clones; about 94% were seen once. The specimen comprised unstimulated CD4+ T cells sorted from spleen or lymph node cells, sampled before transplant. This TCR was sampled from a human donor who was the organ donor for an intestinal transplant.

The CDR3 sequence is CASTFGQGNEQYF. Here the CDR3 DNA reads TGTGCCAGCACCTTTGGACAGGGCAACGAGCAGTACTTC. The chain joins TRBV7-9 to TRBJ2-7, with 8 nucleotides matching TRBD1. The germline gives CDR1 SEHNR, CDR2 FQNEAQ (reference sequence). The CDR3 has 13 amino acids. Trimming took 7 bases from V and 5 from J; bases not matched to a gene: 7.